The clone carrying this TCR beta chain has a count of ten or more. Its antigen is unidentified. Attachment of unique molecular identifiers to individual cDNA molecules was performed. TCRdb called the 5' RACE reads again in MiXCR, with one record for every CDR3 protein. This sample has around 70,000 distinct CDR3 sequences, with about a sixth found just once. Germline V gives CDR1 DFQATT, CDR2 SNEGSKA (reference sequence). The CDR3 consists of 16 residues. V lost 2 bases and J lost 0; bases outside the gene matches: 7. The sample is drawn from a study of early T cells in non-severe SARS-CoV-2 infection. For the study at large: The input, bulk RNA from unsorted whole blood, was sequenced, and chains were unpaired. Whole-study findings and limits: Sequences matched to VDJdb favored anti-spike CD8 responses, while private and CD4 specificities were missed.

Material for sequencing was whole blood. This TCR was recovered from an adult who was a healthcare worker with PCR-confirmed SARS-CoV-2 infection or an uninfected control (not recorded which). This chain links TRBV20-1 with TRBJ2-1; TRBD2 aligns across 7 bases. The CDR3 bases are TGCAGTGCTAGACCGGCTAGCGGAATCTCCTACAATGAGCAGTTCTTC. Translating gives CSARPASGISYNEQFF.